This record looks at one T cell receptor beta chain sequence and its context. Its matching antigen is unknown. The data were obtained in a study of shared clonotypes between healthy human individuals. Study overall: Used for every donor were three CD4 naive, three CD4 memory, two CD8 naive and one CD8 memory plate. Findings and limits, study-wide: Relative to clonotypes present in all four donors, those not shared had lower generation probabilities. Naive subsets generally exceeded memory subsets in estimated richness.

Only in-frame clones appear in the TCRdb table, and some are missing; sequencing was by immunoSEQ multiplex PCR. The sample has fewer than 1.4 million clones, around three quarters seen once. Into CD45RA+ naive and CD45RA-negative memory subsets, the CD4+ cells were split. The CDR3 runs to 15 residues. V was trimmed by 6 bases and J by 0 bases, leaving 11 bases between them. Germline values: CDR1 LNHDA, CDR2 SQIVND (reference sequence). The chain employs TRBV19 and TRBJ2-2, with D maybe TRBD1 (6 bases). This clonotype was sampled from a man between 18 and 35 years old in good health. Some clones in this sample may be carry-over from other donors' samples. The sequenced sample was memory CD4+ T cells from PBMCs. Specified subset: CD45RA-negative fraction. In nucleotides, the CDR3 is TGTGCCAGTAGCAAGACAGGAACGAACACCGGGGAGCTGTTTTTT. This sequence encodes CASSKTGTNTGELFF.